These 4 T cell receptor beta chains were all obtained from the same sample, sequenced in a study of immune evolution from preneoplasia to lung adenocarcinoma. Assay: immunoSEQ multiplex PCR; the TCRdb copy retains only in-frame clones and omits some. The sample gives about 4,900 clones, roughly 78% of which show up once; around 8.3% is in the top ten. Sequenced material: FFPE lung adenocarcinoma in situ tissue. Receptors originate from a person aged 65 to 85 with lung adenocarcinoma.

CDR3 bases: TGTGCCAGTAAATTCCGGGGGAACCCGTGGCCCCAGCATTTT. This encodes CASKFRGNPWPQHF. This chain connects TRBV19 to TRBJ1-5; the D gene is possibly TRBD1 (5 bases). From germline, CDR1 is LNHDA and CDR2 SQIVND (reference sequence). Between the trimmed V and J ends, which lost 7 bases and 9 bases, there was a span of 19 bases. The CDR3 has 14 amino acids.

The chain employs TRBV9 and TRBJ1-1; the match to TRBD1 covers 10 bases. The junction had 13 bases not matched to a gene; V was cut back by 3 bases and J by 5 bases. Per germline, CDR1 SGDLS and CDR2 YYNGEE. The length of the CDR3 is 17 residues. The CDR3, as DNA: TGTGCCAGCAGCGCGGGGGAGACAGGGGGCGCGAGGACTGAAGCTTTCTTT. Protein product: CASSAGETGGARTEAFF.

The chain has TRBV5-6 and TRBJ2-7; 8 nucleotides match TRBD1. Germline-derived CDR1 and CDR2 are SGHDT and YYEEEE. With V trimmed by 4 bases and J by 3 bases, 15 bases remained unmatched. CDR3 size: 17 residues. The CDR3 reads CASSVGRRDRRNYEQYF. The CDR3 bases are TGTGCCAGCAGCGTAGGCCGGAGGGACAGGCGAAACTACGAGCAGTACTTC.

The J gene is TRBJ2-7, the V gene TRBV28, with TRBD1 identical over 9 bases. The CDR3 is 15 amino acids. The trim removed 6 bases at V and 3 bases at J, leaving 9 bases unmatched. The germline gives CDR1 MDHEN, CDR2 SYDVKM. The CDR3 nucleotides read TGTGCCAGCAGATATACCGGGACAGGGTACTACGAGCAGTACTTC. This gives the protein CASRYTGTGYYEQYF. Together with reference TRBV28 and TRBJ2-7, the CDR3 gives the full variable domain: DVKVTQSSRYLVKRTGEKVFLECVQDMDHENMFWYRQDPGLGLRLIYFSYDVKMKEKGDIPEGYSVSREKKERFSLILESASTNQTSMYLCASRYTGTGYYEQYFGPGTRLTVT.